Shown below are 32 T cell receptor beta chains from a single sample sequenced in a study of blood T cell repertoires in COVID-19. Generated by immunoSEQ multiplex PCR, the TCRdb table keeps only in-frame clones and is missing some. The sample consists of 55,000 to 80,000 clones, 70% to 85% of them appearing once. The sample was peripheral blood. These receptors all come from a woman aged 70-85 years with acute or convalescent COVID-19.

The rearrangement uses TRBV4-1 and TRBJ1-1; tentatively, D is TRBD1 (6 bases). Deletions cut 1 base from V and 4 bases from J, with 13 bases between. Germline-derived CDR1 and CDR2 are MGHRA and YSYEKL. The CDR3 has 15 amino acids. CDR3 in DNA: TGCGCCAGCAGCCAAGGGCGGGGGCCGGGCACTGAAGCTTTCTTT. Protein sequence: CASSQGRGPGTEAFF.

V is TRBV27 and J is TRBJ1-1; 8 positions agree with TRBD1. J was trimmed by 1 base and V by 5 bases; bases with no gene match: 6. Looked up from germline, CDR1 is MNHEY and CDR2 is SMNVEV (reference sequence). The CDR3 contains 15 residues. CDR3 nucleotide sequence: TGTGCCAGCAGTGTAAGGACAGGGCGGAACACTGAAGCTTTCTTT. Translating gives CASSVRTGRNTEAFF.

The chain couples TRBV30 to TRBJ1-1; 9 bases line up with TRBD1. Germline-derived CDR1 and CDR2 are GTSNPN and SVGIG (reference sequence). The CDR3 spans 14 residues. The ends lost 3 bases at V and 0 bases at J; junction bases unmatched: 2. The CDR3 protein is CAWRGQGMNTEAFF. The DNA for the CDR3 is TGTGCCTGGAGGGGACAGGGAATGAACACTGAAGCTTTCTTT.

The gene calls are TRBV29-1 and TRBJ1-1, with D possibly matching TRBD1 (6 bases). V gave up 5 bases and J gave up 3 bases, with 13 bases separating them. Germline values: CDR1 SQVTM, CDR2 ANQGSEA. CDR3 size: 13 residues. CDR3 bases: TGCAGCGTTAGGGGGATTGGGGACACTGAAGCTTTCTTT. Translation gives CSVRGIGDTEAFF. Variable domain in full (rest from reference TRBV29-1 and TRBJ1-1): SAVISQKPSRDICQRGTSLTIQCQVDSQVTMMFWYRQQPGQSLTLIATANQGSEATYESGFVIDKFPISRPNLTFSTLTVSNMSPEDSSIYLCSVRGIGDTEAFFGQGTRLTVV.

This chain uses TRBV3-1 (or the pseudogene TRBV3-2) with TRBJ2-5, with a weak D call TRBD2 (6 bases). The germline gives CDR1 LGHDT, CDR2 YNNKEL (reference sequence). V lost 4 bases and J 7 bases, leaving 19 bases between the germline ends. CDR3 size: 15 residues. CDR3 coding DNA: TGTGCCAGCAGCCCGGGAGCCGCAACCAAAGGGACCCAGTACTTC. This translates into CASSPGAATKGTQYF.

The chain links TRBV19 to TRBJ2-7; the match to TRBD2 covers 9 bases. The CDR3 contains 17 residues. Germline-derived CDR1 and CDR2 are LNHDA and SQIVND (reference sequence). V trimming: 3 bases; J trimming: 0 bases; junction bases outside the gene matches: 9. The CDR3 loop reads CASSISVSGRISYEQYF. The CDR3 coding sequence is TGTGCCAGTAGTATTTCTGTGAGCGGGAGGATCTCCTACGAGCAGTACTTC.

This clone was seen once. The CDR3 nucleotides are TGTGCCATCAAGGGGTCCGGGACACCCGATGAAAAACTGTTTTTT. This translates into CAIKGSGTPDEKLFF. This chain connects TRBV10-3 to TRBJ1-4; maybe TRBD1 (6 bases). The CDR3 has 15 amino acids. Germline CDR1 ENHRY, CDR2 SYGVKD. Trimming took 7 bases from V and 6 from J, leaving 18 bases between them.

In its sample, this clone was seen once. V usage is TRBV10-3 and J usage is TRBJ1-1; possibly TRBD1 for D (5 bases). V was cut by 3 bases and J by 7 bases, with 12 bases left in between. The germline CDR1 and CDR2 sequences are ENHRY and SYGVKD. The CDR3 runs 13 residues. CDR3 protein: CAISESDSLEAFF. CDR3 nucleotide sequence: TGTGCCATCAGTGAATCTGACAGCCTTGAAGCTTTCTTT.

This rearrangement joins TRBV4-1 to TRBJ1-6; D call uncertain. Germline-derived CDR1 and CDR2 are MGHRA and YSYEKL. The CDR3 runs 15 residues. V lost 2 bases and J 6 bases, leaving 11 bases between the germline ends. The CDR3 protein is CASSQPQGGNSPLHF. The CDR3 DNA reads as TGCGCCAGCAGCCAACCCCAAGGAGGTAATTCACCCCTCCACTTT.

This clone has only one observation. The chain combines TRBV6-6 with TRBJ1-1, with TRBD1 as a possible D gene (6 bases). Germline CDR1 MNHNY, CDR2 SVGAGI (reference sequence). With 0 bases removed from V and 7 bases from J, the gap between germline ends came to 18 bases. CDR3 length: 16 residues. CDR3 residues: CASSYSRGYGVDEAFF. The CDR3 bases are TGTGCCAGCAGTTACTCTAGGGGGTACGGGGTCGATGAAGCTTTCTTT.

The CDR3 sequence is CASSLRQQTEAFF. In DNA, the CDR3 is TGTGCCAGCAGCTTACGACAGCAAACTGAAGCTTTCTTT. This chain joins TRBV13 and TRBJ1-1; TRBD1 is a possible D gene (5 bases). The V gene lost 2 bases and the J gene lost 5 bases, with 9 bases spanning the gap. The CDR3 has 13 amino acids. Germline V gene sequence: CDR1 PRHDT, CDR2 FYEKMQ (reference sequence). Combining the CDR3 with reference TRBV13 and TRBJ1-1 gives the whole variable domain AAGVIQSPRHLIKEKRETATLKCYPIPRHDTVYWYQQGPGQDPQFLISFYEKMQSDKGSIPDRFSAQQFSDYHSELNMSSLELGDSALYFCASSLRQQTEAFFGQGTRLTVV.

The chain combines TRBV28 with TRBJ2-1; D might be TRBD1 (5 bases). Germline V gene lookup returns CDR1 MDHEN and CDR2 SYDVKM. The germline V and J ends were trimmed by 2 bases and 7 bases, with 12 bases remaining between them. This CDR3 has 14 residues. CDR3 residues: CASSLTPRGNEQFF. The DNA of the CDR3 is TGTGCCAGCAGTTTAACCCCAAGGGGTAATGAGCAGTTCTTC.

The chain combines TRBV9 with TRBJ2-7; a possible D gene is TRBD2 (5 bases). V lost 2 bases, J lost 6 bases, and 27 bases lay in between. The CDR3 extends over 18 amino acids. Germline V CDR1 and CDR2: SGDLS, YYNGEE. The CDR3 protein is CASSVSPEGVLVPGEQYF. Here the CDR3 DNA reads TGTGCCAGCAGCGTGAGTCCCGAGGGTGTGCTGGTCCCGGGCGAGCAGTACTTC.

This chain links TRBV2 with TRBJ2-5; D is unclear. The CDR3 is made up of 14 amino acids. The ends were cut back, 7 bases at V and 0 bases at J, with 12 bases in the middle. Germline V gene lookup returns CDR1 SNHLY and CDR2 FYNNEI. CDR3 coding DNA: TGTGCCAGCACGCAGGAAAGGTACCAAGAGACCCAGTACTTC. Its protein is CASTQERYQETQYF.

The rearrangement joins TRBV19 to TRBJ2-7, with 7 bases matching TRBD1. Looked up from germline, CDR1 is LNHDA and CDR2 is SQIVND (reference sequence). The V and J ends lost 7 bases and 2 bases, in that order; junction bases with no gene match: 8. The CDR3 sequence is 14 residues long. CDR3 protein: CASNSGTDTYEQYF. In DNA, the CDR3 is TGTGCCAGTAACTCCGGGACAGATACCTACGAGCAGTACTTC.

The chain has TRBV3-1 (or the pseudogene TRBV3-2) and TRBJ1-4, with D possibly matching TRBD1 (6 bases). CDR3 length: 13 residues. Trimming removed 3 bases from V and 7 bases from J, with 9 bases in between. The germline V gene encodes CDR1 LGHDT and CDR2 YNNKEL (reference sequence). The chain's CDR3 is CASSHRGGEKLFF. In nucleotides, the CDR3 is TGTGCCAGCAGCCATAGAGGGGGTGAAAAACTGTTTTTT.

This chain connects TRBV12-5 to TRBJ2-5; the match to TRBD1 covers 9 bases. The CDR3 totals 16 residues. V shed 5 bases, J shed 4 bases, and the junction held 11 bases outside the gene matches. The germline gives CDR1 LGHNT, CDR2 FRNRAP. The CDR3: CASGADWTGVRETQYF. CDR3 in DNA: TGTGCTAGTGGTGCCGATTGGACAGGGGTTCGAGAGACCCAGTACTTC. Filled out from reference TRBV12-5 and TRBJ2-5, the complete variable domain reads DARVTQTPRHKVTEMGQEVTMRCQPILGHNTVFWYRQTMMQGLELLAYFRNRAPLDDSGMPKDRFSAEMPDATLATLKIQPSEPRDSAVYFCASGADWTGVRETQYFGPGTRLLVL.

A note on this clone: One end of the junction is discordant with germline, which a read error may explain. The chain combines TRBV28 with TRBJ2-3, with TRBD2 identical over 11 bases. The germline V gene encodes CDR1 MDHEN and CDR2 SYDVKM. The CDR3 sequence is 18 residues long. For the CDR3, the DNA is TGTGCCAGCAGGAAAATGGGGTCTAGCGGGAGGCATAAAGATCCGCAGTATTTT. Translation: CASRKMGSSGRHKDPQYF.

This clone appeared a few times. The chain carries TRBV24-1 and TRBJ2-3; 11 positions agree with TRBD2. The V segment lost 10 bases and the J segment 2 bases; nucleotides outside the gene matches: 7. Germline CDR1 and CDR2: KGHDR and SFDVKD. The CDR3 totals 15 residues. Written as DNA, the CDR3 is TGTGCCACGCGAGGGACTAGCGGATTCACAGATACGCAGTATTTT. This encodes CATRGTSGFTDTQYF.

The chain employs TRBV6-1 and TRBJ1-5, with 7 bases aligning to TRBD1. The CDR3 length is 14 residues. V lost 3 bases and J lost 5; bases outside the gene matches: 4. CDR1 is MNHNS and CDR2 is SASEGT in the germline V gene. CDR3 region: CASSEITGDQPQHF. As DNA, the CDR3 is TGTGCCAGCAGTGAGATAACAGGGGATCAGCCCCAGCATTTT.

This clone was counted a few times. V gene TRBV7-2 combines with J gene TRBJ1-5, with D hard to call. The CDR3 is made up of 12 amino acids. The V and J ends lost 3 bases and 11 bases respectively, with 11 bases between them. Germline lookup yields CDR1 SGHTA and CDR2 FQGNSA. The CDR3 nucleotides are TGTGCCAGCAGCTTTGGGGTCGGGACCCAGCATTTT. This translates into CASSFGVGTQHF.

The chain carries TRBV19 and TRBJ1-2; 9 bases line up with TRBD1. The CDR3 spans 15 residues. J was trimmed by 4 bases and V by 5 bases; bases with no gene match: 8. The germline V gene encodes CDR1 LNHDA and CDR2 SQIVND (reference sequence). CDR3 region: CASSAQTGGGYGYTF. Here the CDR3 DNA reads TGTGCCAGTAGTGCCCAAACAGGGGGCGGCTATGGCTACACCTTC.

The chain couples TRBV11-2 to TRBJ2-1; TRBD1 matches at 10 bases. The CDR3 consists of 15 residues. The germline V gene has CDR1 SGHAT and CDR2 FQNNGV. V dropped 5 bases and J dropped 9; count of bases not matched to a gene: 10. CDR3: CASSGWDRGGGEQFF. Written as DNA, the CDR3 is TGTGCCAGCAGCGGATGGGACAGGGGTGGGGGTGAGCAGTTCTTC.

Concerning this clone: Other DNA sequences from this sample encode an identical CDR3 as well. The chain employs TRBV20-1 and TRBJ2-7; tentatively, D is TRBD2 (5 bases). The germline gives CDR1 DFQATT, CDR2 SNEGSKA (reference sequence). The V gene lost 1 base and the J gene lost 4 bases, with 5 bases spanning the gap. The CDR3 spans 11 residues. The CDR3 sequence: CSARGGYEQYF. The CDR3 DNA follows: TGCAGTGCTAGAGGAGGGTACGAGCAGTACTTC.

The count of this clone is one. The CDR3 DNA follows: TGTGCCACCAGCAGAGATAGGGGTTGGGAGCTGTTTTTT. Translation gives CATSRDRGWELFF. The chain employs TRBV15 and TRBJ2-2; TRBD1 is a possible D gene (5 bases). The V end lost 0 bases, the J end lost 9 bases, and 8 bases lay between the germline ends. The CDR3 is made up of 13 amino acids. Per germline, CDR1 LNHNV and CDR2 YYDKDF (reference sequence).

This chain links TRBV18 with TRBJ2-3; 10 nucleotides agree with TRBD1. Losses at the gene ends were 6 bases for V and 4 bases for J; bases not matched to a gene: 10. The CDR3 extends over 16 amino acids. Germline-derived CDR1 and CDR2 are KGHSH and LQKENI. This CDR3 reads CASSTGTGVVSDTQYF. CDR3 bases: TGTGCCAGCTCTACCGGGACAGGGGTTGTATCAGATACGCAGTATTTT. The full variable domain, rest sourced from reference TRBV18 and TRBJ2-3, is NAGVMQNPRHLVRRRGQEARLRCSPMKGHSHVYWYRQLPEEGLKFMVYLQKENIIDESGMPKERFSAEFPKEGPSILRIQQVVRGDSAAYFCASSTGTGVVSDTQYFGPGTRLTVL.

In this sample, this clone turned up many times. The CDR3 DNA follows: TGTGCCAGCAGGACAGGGGGGTACGGCAATCAGCCCCAGCATTTT. It codes for CASRTGGYGNQPQHF. This chain joins TRBV27 and TRBJ1-5, with 9 positions matching TRBD1. The germline CDR1 and CDR2 sequences are MNHEY and SMNVEV (reference sequence). J was trimmed by 2 bases and V by 6 bases; bases with no gene match: 5. The CDR3 covers 15 residues.

J is TRBJ2-7 and V is TRBV2; the match to TRBD1 covers 7 bases. The CDR3 sequence is 15 residues long. Germline V gives CDR1 SNHLY, CDR2 FYNNEI. Trimming at V came to 6 bases and at J to 2 bases, leaving 10 bases not matched to a gene. The CDR3 DNA follows: TGTGCCAGCAGGGCGCAGGGGGATGGGACCTACGAGCAGTACTTC. Protein product: CASRAQGDGTYEQYF.

A word on this clone: One junction end does not reproduce the germline sequence, and a read error may be involved. J is TRBJ1-6 and V is TRBV3-1 (or the pseudogene TRBV3-2); the D gene is possibly TRBD1 (5 bases). The CDR3 loop spans 14 amino acids. Germline lookup yields CDR1 LGHDT and CDR2 YNNKEL (reference sequence). The DNA of the CDR3 is TGTGCCAGCAGAGACATAGGGGATAATTCATCCCTCCACTTT. Translating gives CASRDIGDNSSLHF.

This clone was found once. The chain has TRBV30 and TRBJ2-2; tentative D call: TRBD2 (5 bases). The germline V gene has CDR1 GTSNPN and CDR2 SVGIG (reference sequence). The CDR3 has 12 amino acids. With 1 base removed from V and 6 bases from J, the gap between germline ends came to 6 bases. This CDR3 is CAWSEGAGELFF. The CDR3 nucleotides read TGTGCCTGGAGTGAGGGAGCCGGGGAGCTGTTTTTT. The full variable domain, with the rest looked up from reference TRBV30 and TRBJ2-2, is SQTIHQWPATLVQPVGSPLSLECTVEGTSNPNLYWYRQAAGRGLQLLFYSVGIGQISSEVPQNLSASRPQDRQFILSSKKLLLSDSGFYLCAWSEGAGELFFGEGSRLTVL.

The gene calls are TRBV3-1 (or the pseudogene TRBV3-2) and TRBJ2-7, with D possibly TRBD2 on 5 matching bases. Germline lookup yields CDR1 LGHDT and CDR2 YNNKEL (reference sequence). The V and J ends lost 1 base and 4 bases respectively, with 5 bases between them. This CDR3 region has 12 residues. The CDR3 loop is CASSQAGYEQYF. The CDR3 nucleotides read TGTGCCAGCAGCCAAGCGGGGTACGAGCAGTACTTC.

Note on this clone: The sample holds other DNA sequences that translate to the same CDR3. This chain connects TRBV12-3 or TRBV12-4 to TRBJ2-7; TRBD1 aligns across 7 bases. V lost 5 bases to trimming and J lost 3 bases; unmatched junction nucleotides: 1. The CDR3 covers 12 residues. The CDR3 region is CASSRQGYEQYF. CDR3 sequence (DNA): TGTGCCAGCAGTCGACAGGGCTACGAGCAGTACTTC.